The 17 T cell receptor beta chains below were found in one sample sequenced in a study of shared clonotypes between healthy human individuals. CD45RO-negative, CCR7-selected cells formed the naive CD8 fraction, which excluded terminally differentiated effector memory CD45RA+ cells. TCRdb's copy holds only in-frame clones and misses some; the assay was immunoSEQ multiplex PCR. The sample lists roughly 600,000 clones, 95% to 98% seen once, with roughly 0.29% in the top ten. The sequenced sample consisted of naive CD8+ T cells sorted from blood. All receptors come from a man aged 30-40 years in good health.

V usage is TRBV7-9 and J usage is TRBJ1-2, with a tentative D call TRBD1 (5 bases). This CDR3 has 16 amino acids. CDR1 is SEHNR and CDR2 is FQNEAQ in the germline V gene (reference sequence). Trimming pared 5 bases from V and 5 bases from J, leaving 21 bases between. The DNA of the CDR3 is TGTGCCAGCAGCAAGGGACGGGCCCTCTTAGAGTATGGCTACACCTTC. Amino acid sequence: CASSKGRALLEYGYTF.

The CDR3 DNA reads TGTGCCAGCAGTTTGCTGGGAGGGGGTGGCTACACCTTC. Protein product: CASSLLGGGGYTF. The chain links TRBV27 to TRBJ1-2, with TRBD1 as a possible D gene (6 bases). The ends were cut back, 3 bases at V and 7 bases at J, with 12 bases in the middle. Germline V gene lookup returns CDR1 MNHEY and CDR2 SMNVEV (reference sequence). The length of the CDR3 is 13 residues.

The V and J genes are TRBV21-1 and TRBJ2-7; TRBD2, the table's D call, lacks a check against the DNA. TRBV21-1 counts as a pseudogene. The length of the CDR3 is 14 residues. The CDR3 here is CASSKRAENYEQYF. The CDR3 bases are TGTGCCAGCAGCAAGAGGGCAGAGAACTACGAGCAGTACTTC.

This chain links TRBV28 with TRBJ1-2; no definite D call. CDR1 and CDR2 (germline): MDHEN, SYDVKM. The CDR3 runs to 14 residues. The V and J ends lost 3 bases and 4 bases respectively, with 12 bases between them. CDR3 sequence: CASSFRLGFYGYTF. For the CDR3, the DNA is TGTGCCAGCAGTTTTCGTTTGGGGTTCTATGGCTACACCTTC.

V gene TRBV6-1 combines with J gene TRBJ2-7, with D possibly matching TRBD1 (6 bases). There are 14 residues in the CDR3. V lost 4 bases and J lost 2, with 12 bases in between. Germline V CDR1 and CDR2: MNHNS, SASEGT. As DNA, the CDR3 is TGTGCCAGCAGTGGTGGGCAGGGGCCCTACGAGCAGTACTTC. Protein sequence: CASSGGQGPYEQYF.

The chain is built from TRBV11-3 and TRBJ2-1, with a possible D match to TRBD1 (6 bases). This CDR3 has 13 amino acids. Germline CDR1 SGHNT, CDR2 YENEEA. With 7 bases removed from V and 5 bases from J, the gap between germline ends came to 12 bases. CDR3 in amino acids: CASKGHEHNEQFF. The CDR3 nucleotides read TGTGCCAGCAAGGGACACGAACACAATGAGCAGTTCTTC. The full variable domain, rest sourced from reference TRBV11-3 and TRBJ2-1, is EAGVVQSPRYKIIEKKQPVAFWCNPISGHNTLYWYLQNLGQGPELLIRYENEEAVDDSQLPKDRFSAERLKGVDSTLKIQPAELGDSAVYLCASKGHEHNEQFFGPGTRLTVL.

The gene calls are TRBV19 and TRBJ2-7, with 9 bases fitting TRBD1. Germline V lookup: CDR1 LNHDA, CDR2 SQIVND (reference sequence). Unmatched junction bases numbered 2, after V lost 3 bases and J lost 2 bases. The CDR3 consists of 14 residues. The CDR3 is CASSMGQGPYEQYF. For the CDR3, the DNA is TGTGCCAGTAGTATGGGACAGGGCCCCTACGAGCAGTACTTC.

This chain uses TRBV28 with TRBJ2-1; D unclear. V lost 2 bases and J 3 bases, leaving 5 bases between the germline ends. Germline loops: CDR1 MDHEN, CDR2 SYDVKM. The CDR3 has 13 residues. CDR3 protein: CASSLGFYNEQFF. CDR3 bases: TGTGCCAGCAGTTTAGGTTTCTACAATGAGCAGTTCTTC.

The chain employs TRBV5-4 and TRBJ1-1, with D perhaps TRBD1 (6 bases). Germline values: CDR1 SGHNT, CDR2 YYREEE (reference sequence). V lost 0 bases to trimming and J lost 1 base, with 16 bases between them. CDR3 length: 17 residues. The CDR3 nucleotides are TGTGCCAGCAGCTTGGGTTGGGGCCAAGGGGGGAACACTGAAGCTTTCTTT. It yields the protein CASSLGWGQGGNTEAFF.

This clone was seen once. The genes are TRBV30 and TRBJ2-7; 10 bases agree with TRBD2. This CDR3 is built from 15 residues. From germline, CDR1 is GTSNPN and CDR2 SVGIG (reference sequence). The V segment lost 4 bases and the J segment 3 bases; nucleotides outside the gene matches: 9. CDR3: CAWNSWTSGFYEQYF. In DNA, the CDR3 is TGTGCCTGGAATTCCTGGACTAGCGGATTCTACGAGCAGTACTTC.

The chain is built from TRBV5-1 and TRBJ2-1, with D tentatively TRBD1 or TRBD2 (6 bases each). CDR1 is SGHRS and CDR2 is YFSETQ in the germline V gene. V was pared by 4 bases and J by 8 bases, with 10 bases between. The CDR3 has 12 residues. The CDR3 region has the DNA TGCGCCAGCAGCCCCGGGGGCTATGAGCAGTTCTTC. Protein sequence: CASSPGGYEQFF.

This clone has a handful of counts. Other nucleotide sequences from this sample produce the same CDR3. The rearrangement links TRBV6-5 to TRBJ1-2; D may be TRBD1 (6 bases). CDR3 length: 13 residues. CDR1 and CDR2 from the germline V gene are MNHEY and SVGAGI. The V gene lost 2 bases and the J gene lost 2 bases, with 6 bases spanning the gap. CDR3 sequence reads: CASSYGQNYGYTF. The DNA for the CDR3 is TGTGCCAGCAGTTACGGACAGAACTATGGCTACACCTTC.

The rearrangement uses TRBV9 and TRBJ2-3; possibly TRBD2 for D (5 bases). With 3 bases removed from V and 4 bases from J, the gap between germline ends came to 24 bases. The germline CDR1 and CDR2 sequences are SGDLS and YYNGEE. The CDR3 extends over 18 amino acids. CDR3 bases: TGTGCCAGCAGCGAGAGAGGAGGAAGTGTCGCCTCGGCAGATACGCAGTATTTT. Translating it yields CASSERGGSVASADTQYF.

The V and J genes are TRBV29-1 and TRBJ1-2; D may be TRBD1 (5 bases). Germline V CDR1 and CDR2: SQVTM, ANQGSEA. This CDR3 is built from 13 residues. V was pared by 0 bases and J by 4 bases, with 9 bases between. CDR3 amino acids: CSVEDRDAYGYTF. The CDR3 nucleotides read TGCAGCGTTGAAGACAGGGACGCCTATGGCTACACCTTC.

The sample holds a few counts of this clone. The J gene is TRBJ2-1, the V gene TRBV5-1; 8 positions match TRBD2. Germline V gene data show CDR1 as SGHRS and CDR2 as YFSETQ. The trim removed 1 base at V and 12 bases at J, leaving 3 bases unmatched. The CDR3 extends over 12 amino acids. CDR3 loop: CASSLRREAQFF. The CDR3, as DNA: TGCGCCAGCAGCTTGCGGCGGGAGGCGCAGTTCTTC. Full variable domain (outside the CDR3, taken from reference TRBV5-1 and TRBJ2-1): KAGVTQTPRYLIKTRGQQVTLSCSPISGHRSVSWYQQTPGQGLQFLFEYFSETQRNKGNFPGRFSGRQFSNSRSEMNVSTLELGDSALYLCASSLRREAQFFGPGTRLTVL.

Of note for this clone: Other DNA sequences of this sample code for an identical CDR3. This chain links TRBV29-1 with TRBJ2-7; the D is unclear. Germline loops: CDR1 SQVTM, CDR2 ANQGSEA. CDR3 length: 12 amino acids. With 4 bases removed from V and 1 base from J, the gap between germline ends came to 8 bases. This CDR3 is CSVVVGSYEQYF. The CDR3 DNA is TGCAGCGTTGTGGTGGGATCCTACGAGCAGTACTTC.

The chain uses TRBV5-4 and TRBJ2-5, with 7 bases that match TRBD1. V gave up 0 bases and J gave up 5 bases; unmatched junction bases: 7. CDR1 is SGHNT and CDR2 is YYREEE in the germline V gene (reference sequence). This CDR3 contains 15 residues. This CDR3 reads CASSLERQGLETQYF. The CDR3, as DNA: TGTGCCAGCAGCTTGGAGCGACAGGGATTGGAGACCCAGTACTTC.